What follows are 7 T cell receptor beta chains derived from one specimen sequenced in a study of cytomegalovirus exposure and HLA in healthy donors. The PCR employed 60 Vbeta primers together with 13 Jbeta primers. The assay was immunoSEQ multiplex PCR, and TCRdb's table has in-frame clones only and misses some. This table holds some 57,000 clones, 50% to 70% found once. The sample comprised PBMCs. Receptors originate from a human donor in good health.

The chain carries TRBV2 and TRBJ2-1; D may be TRBD1 (5 bases). Between the trimmed V and J ends, which lost 6 bases and 0 bases, there was a span of 9 bases. Looked up from germline, CDR1 is SNHLY and CDR2 is FYNNEI. CDR3 length: 14 residues. CDR3 coding DNA: TGTGCCAGCAGGCAGGGATTCTCCTACAATGAGCAGTTCTTC. Encoded protein: CASRQGFSYNEQFF.

V and J are TRBV29-1 and TRBJ2-1; possibly TRBD1 for D (6 bases). V lost 6 bases to trimming and J lost 6 bases, with 21 bases between them. This CDR3 comprises 15 residues. The germline V gene has CDR1 SQVTM and CDR2 ANQGSEA. The CDR3 region is CSVAVTGPLRNEQFF. The CDR3 DNA reads TGCAGCGTCGCAGTTACAGGGCCTCTTCGCAATGAGCAGTTCTTC.

This chain joins TRBV14 and TRBJ2-7; D gene uncertain. CDR3 length equals 13 residues. Germline V gene lookup returns CDR1 SGHDN and CDR2 FVKESK. The ends were cut back, 1 base at V and 9 bases at J, with 13 bases in the middle. The CDR3 spells CASSQGVWSGQYF. CDR3 sequence (DNA): TGTGCCAGCAGCCAAGGTGTGTGGTCGGGGCAGTACTTC.

The chain employs TRBV19 and TRBJ1-5; 12 nucleotides align to TRBD1. This CDR3 spans 19 amino acids. Trimming at V came to 3 bases and at J to 0 bases, leaving 9 bases not matched to a gene. CDR1 is LNHDA, CDR2 SQIVND, per germline (reference sequence). In nucleotides, the CDR3 is TGTGCCAGTAGTATGAGGGGGACAGGGGGCCATCCTAGCAATCAGCCCCAGCATTTT. This translates into CASSMRGTGGHPSNQPQHF.

The chain joins TRBV6-5 to TRBJ2-5; D is perhaps TRBD1 (5 bases). CDR3 length: 14 amino acids. The V and J ends lost 4 bases and 2 bases respectively, with 11 bases between them. Per germline, CDR1 MNHEY and CDR2 SVGAGI. The CDR3 nucleotides read TGTGCCAGCAGTTCATCACAGGTACAAGAGACCCAGTACTTC. Its protein product is CASSSSQVQETQYF.

V gene TRBV5-1 combines with J gene TRBJ1-4, with TRBD1 matching 8 bases. Germline CDR1 reads SGHRS; CDR2 reads YFSETQ. V lost 1 base, J lost 9 bases, and 8 bases stayed unmatched. The CDR3 spans 15 residues. CDR3 nucleotides: TGCGCCAGCAGCTTGTCCGGACAGGGACCAAAAAAACTGTTTTTT. Translation gives CASSLSGQGPKKLFF.

The gene calls are TRBV4-1 and TRBJ2-1, with D hard to call. The CDR3 extends over 12 amino acids. The germline CDR1 and CDR2 sequences are MGHRA and YSYEKL. V lost 3 bases and J 8 bases, leaving 8 bases between the germline ends. The CDR3 region is CASSHPMDEQFF. CDR3 sequence (DNA): TGCGCCAGCAGCCACCCTATGGATGAGCAGTTCTTC.